This T cell receptor (beta chain) was identified during a study of blood T cell repertoires in COVID-19. Points on this clone: This specimen includes other DNA sequences encoding the same CDR3.

As originally analysed: Amplified reference gene primers provided the basis for estimating nucleated cell counts. Only in-frame clones appear in the TCRdb table, and some are missing; sequencing was by immunoSEQ multiplex PCR. Clonal size and the V and J genes are those of that table, whereas D and trimming came from the DNA. The sample lists hundreds of thousands of clones, almost 90% occurring once. The sequencing input was peripheral blood. This sequence originates from a woman younger than 45 with COVID-19, enrolled during active disease.

The chain's CDR3 is CAWSVGGQTQYF. CDR3 nucleotide sequence: TGTGCCTGGAGTGTAGGGGGCCAGACCCAGTACTTC. The chain couples TRBV30 to TRBJ2-5; TRBD1 matches 7 bases. Looked up from germline, CDR1 is GTSNPN and CDR2 is SVGIG (reference sequence). CDR3 length: 12 residues. J was trimmed by 6 bases and V by 0 bases; bases with no gene match: 1.